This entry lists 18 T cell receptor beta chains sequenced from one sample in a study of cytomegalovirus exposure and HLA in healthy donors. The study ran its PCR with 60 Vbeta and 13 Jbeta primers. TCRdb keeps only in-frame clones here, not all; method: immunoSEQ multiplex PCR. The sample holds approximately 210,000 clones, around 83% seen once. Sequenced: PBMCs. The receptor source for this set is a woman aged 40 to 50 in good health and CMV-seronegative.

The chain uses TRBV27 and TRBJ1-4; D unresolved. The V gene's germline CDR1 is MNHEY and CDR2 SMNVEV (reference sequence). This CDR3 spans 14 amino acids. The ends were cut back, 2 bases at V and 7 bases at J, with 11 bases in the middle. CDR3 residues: CASSLRPRGEKLFF. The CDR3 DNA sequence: TGTGCCAGCAGTTTAAGGCCCAGAGGTGAAAAACTGTTTTTT.

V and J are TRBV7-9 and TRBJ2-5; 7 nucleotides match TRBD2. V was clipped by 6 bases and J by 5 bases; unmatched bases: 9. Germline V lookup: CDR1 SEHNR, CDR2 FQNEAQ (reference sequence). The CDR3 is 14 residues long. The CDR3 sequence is CASSPAGLWETQYF. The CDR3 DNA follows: TGTGCCAGCAGTCCAGCGGGACTTTGGGAGACCCAGTACTTC.

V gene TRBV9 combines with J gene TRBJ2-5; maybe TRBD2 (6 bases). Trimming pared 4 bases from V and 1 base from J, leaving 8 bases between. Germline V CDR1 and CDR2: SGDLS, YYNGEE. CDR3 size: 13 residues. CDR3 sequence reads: CASSPGGQETQYF. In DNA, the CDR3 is TGTGCCAGCAGCCCCGGGGGCCAAGAGACCCAGTACTTC.

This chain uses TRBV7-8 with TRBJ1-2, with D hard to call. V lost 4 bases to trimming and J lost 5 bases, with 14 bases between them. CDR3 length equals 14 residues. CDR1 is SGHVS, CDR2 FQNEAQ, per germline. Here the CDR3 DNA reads TGTGCCAGCAGCTCTGACGTGGACTTTTATGGCTACACCTTC. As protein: CASSSDVDFYGYTF.

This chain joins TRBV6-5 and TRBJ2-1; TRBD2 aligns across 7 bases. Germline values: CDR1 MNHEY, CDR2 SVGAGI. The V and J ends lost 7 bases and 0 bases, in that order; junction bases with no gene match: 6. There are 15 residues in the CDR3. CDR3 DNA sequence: TGTGCCAGCACCTCCGCGGGGGACTCCTACAATGAGCAGTTCTTC. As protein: CASTSAGDSYNEQFF.

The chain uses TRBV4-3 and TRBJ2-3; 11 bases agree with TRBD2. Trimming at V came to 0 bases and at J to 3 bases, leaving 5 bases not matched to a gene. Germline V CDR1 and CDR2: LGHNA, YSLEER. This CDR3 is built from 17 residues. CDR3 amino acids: CASSQDPSGRFTDTQYF. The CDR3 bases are TGCGCCAGCAGCCAAGATCCTAGCGGGAGGTTTACAGATACGCAGTATTTT.

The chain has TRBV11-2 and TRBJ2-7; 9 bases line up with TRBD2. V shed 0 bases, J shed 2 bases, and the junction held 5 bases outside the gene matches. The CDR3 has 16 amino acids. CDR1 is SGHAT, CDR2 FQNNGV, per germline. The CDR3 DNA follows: TGTGCCAGCAGCTTAGAACGTAGCGGGAGCCCCTACGAGCAGTACTTC. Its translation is CASSLERSGSPYEQYF.

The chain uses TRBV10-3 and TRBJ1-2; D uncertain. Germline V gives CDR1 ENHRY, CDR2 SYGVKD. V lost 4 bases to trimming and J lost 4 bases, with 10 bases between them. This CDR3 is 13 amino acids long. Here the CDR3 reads CAISVEGTYGYTF. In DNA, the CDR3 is TGTGCCATCAGTGTGGAGGGAACCTATGGCTACACCTTC.

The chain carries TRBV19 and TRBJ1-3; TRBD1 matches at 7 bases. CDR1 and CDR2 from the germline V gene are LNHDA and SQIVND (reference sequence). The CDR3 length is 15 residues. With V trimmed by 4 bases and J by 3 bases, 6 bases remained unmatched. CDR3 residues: CASSTQGELGNTIYF. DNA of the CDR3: TGTGCCAGTAGTACCCAGGGGGAACTTGGAAACACCATATATTTT.

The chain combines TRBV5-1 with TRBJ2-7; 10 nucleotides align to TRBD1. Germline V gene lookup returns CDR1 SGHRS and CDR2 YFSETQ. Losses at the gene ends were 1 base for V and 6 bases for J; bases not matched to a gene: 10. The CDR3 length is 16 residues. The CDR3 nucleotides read TGCGCCAGCAGCTTGATCGGGAGACAGGGGGCGACCGAGCAGTACTTC. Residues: CASSLIGRQGATEQYF. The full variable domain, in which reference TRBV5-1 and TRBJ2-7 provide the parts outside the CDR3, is KAGVTQTPRYLIKTRGQQVTLSCSPISGHRSVSWYQQTPGQGLQFLFEYFSETQRNKGNFPGRFSGRQFSNSRSEMNVSTLELGDSALYLCASSLIGRQGATEQYFGPGTRLTVT.

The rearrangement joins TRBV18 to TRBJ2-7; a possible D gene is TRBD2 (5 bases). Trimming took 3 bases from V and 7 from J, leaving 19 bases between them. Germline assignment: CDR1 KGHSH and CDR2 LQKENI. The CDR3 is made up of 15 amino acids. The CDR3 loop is CASSPRSSGLYEQYV. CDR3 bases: TGTGCCAGCTCACCCAGGTCGAGCGGCCTCTATGAGCAGTACGTC.

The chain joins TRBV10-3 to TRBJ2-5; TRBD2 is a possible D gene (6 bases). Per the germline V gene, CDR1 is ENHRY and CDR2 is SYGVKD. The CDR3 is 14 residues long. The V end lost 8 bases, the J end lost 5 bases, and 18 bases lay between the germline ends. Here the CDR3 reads CAIGYSGGGETQYF. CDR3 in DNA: TGTGCCATCGGGTATAGCGGTGGTGGGGAGACCCAGTACTTC.

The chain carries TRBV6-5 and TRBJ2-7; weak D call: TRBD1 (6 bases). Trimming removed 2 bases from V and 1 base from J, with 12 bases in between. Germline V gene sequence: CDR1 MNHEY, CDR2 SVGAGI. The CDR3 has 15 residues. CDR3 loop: CASSYASTGSYEQYF. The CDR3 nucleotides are TGTGCCAGCAGTTACGCGTCCACAGGGTCCTACGAGCAGTACTTC.

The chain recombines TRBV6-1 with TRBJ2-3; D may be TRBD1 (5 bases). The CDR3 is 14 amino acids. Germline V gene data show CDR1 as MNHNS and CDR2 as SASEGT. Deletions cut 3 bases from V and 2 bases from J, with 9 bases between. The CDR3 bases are TGTGCCAGCAGTGAGGTCAGGGACACAGATACGCAGTATTTT. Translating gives CASSEVRDTDTQYF.

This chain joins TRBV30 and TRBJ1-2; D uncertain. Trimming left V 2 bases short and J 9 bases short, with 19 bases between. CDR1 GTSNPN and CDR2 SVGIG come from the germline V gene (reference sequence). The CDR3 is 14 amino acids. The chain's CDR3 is CAWSYGSNGDRYTF. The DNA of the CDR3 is TGTGCCTGGAGTTACGGGTCCAACGGGGATCGCTACACCTTC.

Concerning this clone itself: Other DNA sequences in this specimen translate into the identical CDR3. DNA for the CDR3: TGCGCCAGCAGCTTGGGGCAGATACAAGAGACCCAGTACTTC. The encoded protein is CASSLGQIQETQYF. This chain connects TRBV5-1 to TRBJ2-5; D remains ambiguous. From germline, CDR1 is SGHRS and CDR2 YFSETQ. CDR3 size: 14 residues. With 0 bases removed from V and 2 bases from J, the gap between germline ends came to 8 bases.

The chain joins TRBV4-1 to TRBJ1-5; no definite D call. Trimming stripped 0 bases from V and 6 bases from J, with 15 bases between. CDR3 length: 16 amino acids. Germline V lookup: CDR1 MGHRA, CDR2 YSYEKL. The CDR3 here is CASSQDISSDAQPQHF. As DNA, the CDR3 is TGCGCCAGCAGCCAAGATATTTCCAGCGATGCTCAGCCCCAGCATTTT.

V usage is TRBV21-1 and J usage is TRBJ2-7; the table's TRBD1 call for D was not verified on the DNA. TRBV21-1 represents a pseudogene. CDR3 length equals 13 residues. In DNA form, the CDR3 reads TGTGCCAGCCTCGAGGGACAACCCTACGAGCAGTACGTC. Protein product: CASLEGQPYEQYV.